The rows below give T cell receptor beta chains drawn from one sample of a study of blood T cells in healthy people across ages. TCRdb processed the 5' RACE reads anew with MiXCR; each CDR3 protein has one entry. This table has 950,000 to 1,200,000 distinct CDR3 sequences, around two fifths appearing once. Sequencing used blood. The receptor set was obtained from a man aged 18 to 30 in good health. CDR3s include the opening cysteine and the closing phenylalanine or tryptophan. Size is stated for part of the rows, as once, few or many counts, or as a class when the clone is expanded.

v_gene,abundance,CDR3aa
TRBV4-3,-,CASSRGDPSANTGELFF
TRBV6-6,-,CASSYSGGLYRSQYF
TRBV6-6,-,CASSYSTLTGGETQYF
TRBV5-1,-,CASSLARRRGKSNEKLFF
TRBV25-1,-,CASSDRGGWEQYF
TRBV25-1,-,CASSESRGTGYTF
TRBV7-9,-,CASSLASTGGRETQYF
TRBV25-1,-,CASSELLGGGQSTDTQYF
TRBV18,-,CASSPQREETQYF
TRBV28,few,CASLSGGNNEQFF
TRBV28,-,CASSTARTDTQYF
TRBV4-3,-,CASSPQIDRGEQYF
TRBV27,-,CASSDLTTDTQYF
TRBV27,-,CASSYRDRVGETQYF
TRBV4-2,-,CASSQAGEYSGNTIYF
TRBV7-2,few,CASSLYRGVLNYGYTF
TRBV12-3/TRBV12-4,many,CASSSRQGTDTQYF
TRBV7-2,-,CASSLGLFMNTEAFF
TRBV5-1,-,CASSYGTSENEQFF
TRBV20-1,-,CSAGASQAEQYF
TRBV29-1,-,CSVGLNPLPGELFF
TRBV6-1,-,CASIGQDSYEQYF
TRBV12-3/TRBV12-4,few,CASSLMRTGASWETGELFF
TRBV7-9,-,CASRRRTGTENGYTF
TRBV6-5,-,CASSYSILAGKDYEQYF
TRBV27,-,CASSTRVREGTQYF
TRBV7-3,-,CASSRRVQETQYF